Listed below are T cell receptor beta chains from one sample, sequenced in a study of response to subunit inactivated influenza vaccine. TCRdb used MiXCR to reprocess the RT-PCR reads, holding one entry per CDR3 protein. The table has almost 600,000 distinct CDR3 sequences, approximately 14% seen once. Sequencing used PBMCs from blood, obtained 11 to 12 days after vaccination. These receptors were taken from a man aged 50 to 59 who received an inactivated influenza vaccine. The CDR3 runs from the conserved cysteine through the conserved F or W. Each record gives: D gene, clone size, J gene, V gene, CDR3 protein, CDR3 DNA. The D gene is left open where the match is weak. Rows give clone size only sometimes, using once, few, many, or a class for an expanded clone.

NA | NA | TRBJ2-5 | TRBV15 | CATSRDAGQETQYF | TGTGCCACCAGCAGAGATGCAGGCCAAGAGACCCAGTACTTC
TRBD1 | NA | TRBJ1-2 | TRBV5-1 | CASSSGQDYGYTF | TGCGCCAGCAGCTCCGGACAGGACTATGGCTACACCTTC
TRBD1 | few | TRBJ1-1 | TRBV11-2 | CASSGDSRTEAFF | TGTGCCAGCAGCGGGGACAGCCGGACTGAAGCTTTCTTT
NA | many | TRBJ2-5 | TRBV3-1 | CASSQDRKTQYF | TGTGCCAGCAGCCAAGATAGGAAGACCCAGTACTTC
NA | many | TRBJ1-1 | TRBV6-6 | CASSHNSLAEAFF | TGTGCCAGCAGTCATAACAGTCTGGCTGAAGCTTTCTTT
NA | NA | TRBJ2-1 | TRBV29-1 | CSVVEVSEQFF | TGCAGCGTTGTCGAAGTAAGTGAGCAGTTCTTC
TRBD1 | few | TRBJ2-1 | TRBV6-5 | CASSHRGYEQFF | TGTGCCAGCAGTCACAGGGGCTATGAGCAGTTCTTC
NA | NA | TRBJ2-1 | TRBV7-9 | CASRASYNEQFF | TGTGCCAGCCGTGCCTCCTACAATGAGCAGTTCTTC
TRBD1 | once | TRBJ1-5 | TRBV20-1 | CSAHRGPNQPQHF | TGCAGTGCTCACAGGGGGCCCAATCAGCCCCAGCATTTT
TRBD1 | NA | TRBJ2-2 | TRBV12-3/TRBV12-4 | CASSLFQGDTGELFF | TGTGCCAGCAGTTTGTTCCAGGGGGACACCGGGGAGCTGTTTTTT
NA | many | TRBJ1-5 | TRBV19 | CASSIGGSGAFSNQPQHF | TGTGCCAGTAGTATAGGTGGCAGTGGGGCTTTTAGCAATCAGCCCCAGCATTTT
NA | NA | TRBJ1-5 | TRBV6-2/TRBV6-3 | CASRPGGAGSNQPQHF | TGTGCCAGCAGGCCGGGGGGCGCGGGTAGCAATCAGCCCCAGCATTTT
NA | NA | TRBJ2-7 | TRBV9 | CASSVGGNSYEQYF | TGTGCCAGCAGCGTAGGAGGGAACTCCTACGAGCAGTACTTC
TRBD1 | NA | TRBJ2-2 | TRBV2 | CASSEAAGTGGRGELFF | TGTGCCAGCAGTGAAGCGGCCGGGACAGGGGGACGAGGGGAGCTGTTTTTT
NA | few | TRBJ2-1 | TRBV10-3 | CAMKRGGSYNEQFF | TGTGCCATGAAAAGGGGGGGCTCCTACAATGAGCAGTTCTTC
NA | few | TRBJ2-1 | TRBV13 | CASSLGLVRNEQFF | TGTGCCAGCAGCTTAGGACTAGTTAGGAATGAGCAGTTCTTC
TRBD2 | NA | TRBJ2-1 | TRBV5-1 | CASSTVAGVRYEQFF | TGCGCCAGCAGCACGGTAGCGGGGGTTAGGTATGAGCAGTTCTTC
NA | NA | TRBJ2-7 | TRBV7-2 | CASSASYYRLDSYEQYF | TGTGCCAGCAGCGCCTCATACTACAGGCTTGACTCCTACGAGCAGTACTTC
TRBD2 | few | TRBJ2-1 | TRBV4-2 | CASSPLAGVLNEQFF | TGTGCCAGCAGCCCCCTAGCGGGGGTTTTAAATGAGCAGTTCTTC
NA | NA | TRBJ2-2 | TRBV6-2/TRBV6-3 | CASSPLDSPTGELFF | TGTGCCAGCAGTCCCTTGGACAGCCCCACCGGGGAGCTGTTTTTT
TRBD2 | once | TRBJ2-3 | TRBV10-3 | CAISDNLAGSDTQYF | TGTGCCATCAGTGATAATCTAGCGGGGTCAGATACGCAGTATTTT
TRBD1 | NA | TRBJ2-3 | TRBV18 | CASSPDRGQDTQYF | TGTGCCAGCTCACCCGACAGGGGGCAAGATACGCAGTATTTT
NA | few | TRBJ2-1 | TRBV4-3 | CASSQAGGEYNEQFF | TGCGCCAGCAGCCAAGCAGGGGGGGAATACAATGAGCAGTTCTTC
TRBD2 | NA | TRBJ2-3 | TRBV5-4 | CASSGSLAGVGADTQYF | TGTGCCAGCAGTGGCTCACTAGCGGGAGTTGGCGCAGATACGCAGTATTTT
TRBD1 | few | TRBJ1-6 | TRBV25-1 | CASTLQGDNSPLHF | TGTGCCAGCACCTTACAGGGGGATAATTCACCCCTCCACTTT
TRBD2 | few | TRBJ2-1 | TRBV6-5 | CASSYFTSGDRDEQFF | TGTGCCAGCAGTTACTTTACTAGCGGGGATCGAGATGAGCAGTTCTTC
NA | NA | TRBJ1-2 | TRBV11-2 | CASSLDGRRSRGYTF | TGTGCCAGCAGCTTAGACGGGCGACGATCAAGAGGCTACACCTTC
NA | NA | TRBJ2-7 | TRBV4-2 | CASSQDGETYEQYF | TGTGCCAGCAGCCAAGATGGGGAAACCTACGAGCAGTACTTC
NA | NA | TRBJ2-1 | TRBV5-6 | CASSLGVAEQFF | TGTGCCAGCAGCTTAGGGGTTGCTGAGCAGTTCTTC
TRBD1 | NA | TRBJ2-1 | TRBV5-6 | CASSTGQGVYNEQFF | TGTGCCAGCAGCACGGGACAGGGGGTTTACAATGAGCAGTTCTTC
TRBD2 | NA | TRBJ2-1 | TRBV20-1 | CSARGRLAGGPFEQFF | TGCAGTGCTAGAGGCCGACTAGCGGGAGGGCCGTTTGAGCAGTTCTTC
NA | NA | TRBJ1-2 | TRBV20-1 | CSARDPRTGPYGYTF | TGCAGTGCTAGAGATCCTAGGACCGGGCCCTATGGCTACACCTTC
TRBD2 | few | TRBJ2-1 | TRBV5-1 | CASSLIASGYDNEQFF | TGCGCCAGCAGCTTGATCGCTAGCGGGTACGACAATGAGCAGTTCTTC
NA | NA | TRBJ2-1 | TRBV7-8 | CASSLDDYTSYNEQFF | TGTGCCAGCAGCTTAGACGACTACACCTCCTACAATGAGCAGTTCTTC
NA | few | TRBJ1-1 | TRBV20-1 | CSARDPRGSLNTEAFF | TGCAGTGCTAGAGATCCTCGGGGTTCCCTCAACACTGAAGCTTTCTTT
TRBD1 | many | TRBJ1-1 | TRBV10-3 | CAISSRGLNTEAFF | TGTGCCATCAGTAGCAGGGGGCTGAACACTGAAGCTTTCTTT
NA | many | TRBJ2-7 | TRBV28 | CASGRKGSEQYF | TGTGCCAGCGGGAGGAAGGGCTCCGAGCAGTACTTC
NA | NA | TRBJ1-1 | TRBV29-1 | CSVESPEGKNTEAFF | TGCAGCGTTGAGTCCCCGGAGGGCAAGAACACTGAAGCTTTCTTT
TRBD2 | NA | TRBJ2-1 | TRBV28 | CASSLVAGVGLNEQFF | TGTGCCAGCAGTCTAGTGGCGGGAGTAGGGTTGAATGAGCAGTTCTTC
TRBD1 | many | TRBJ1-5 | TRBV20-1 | CSATRQGGSNQPQHF | TGCAGTGCTACCAGACAGGGAGGGAGCAATCAGCCCCAGCATTTT
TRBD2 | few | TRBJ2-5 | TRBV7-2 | CASSLGSGTKETQYF | TGTGCCAGCAGCTTAGGTAGCGGGACCAAAGAGACCCAGTACTTC
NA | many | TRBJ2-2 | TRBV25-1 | CASSNWLNTGELFF | TGTGCCAGCAGTAATTGGTTGAACACCGGGGAGCTGTTTTTT
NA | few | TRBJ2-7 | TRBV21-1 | CASRGGASYEQYF | TGTGCCAGCCGGGGGGGCGCATCCTACGAGCAGTACTTC
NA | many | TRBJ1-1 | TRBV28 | CASSLGRAGSNTEAFF | TGTGCCAGCAGTTTAGGCAGGGCAGGGTCGAACACTGAAGCTTTCTTT
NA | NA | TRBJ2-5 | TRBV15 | CATSSPHGQTQKAQETQYF | TGTGCCACCAGCAGCCCCCACGGACAGACCCAGAAGGCCCAAGAGACCCAGTACTTC
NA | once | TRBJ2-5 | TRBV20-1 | CSATGGGGETQYF | TGCAGTGCCACAGGGGGGGGTGGAGAGACCCAGTACTTC
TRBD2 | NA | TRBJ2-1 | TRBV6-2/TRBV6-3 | CASKTGLAGVRGNNEQFF | TGTGCCAGCAAGACGGGACTAGCGGGAGTTAGAGGAAACAATGAGCAGTTCTTC
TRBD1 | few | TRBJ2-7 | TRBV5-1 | CASSLVGQVPYEQYF | TGCGCCAGCAGCTTGGTGGGACAGGTACCCTACGAGCAGTACTTC
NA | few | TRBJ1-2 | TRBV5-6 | CASSLGISGSYGYTF | TGTGCCAGCAGCTTGGGGATTTCAGGGAGCTATGGCTACACCTTC
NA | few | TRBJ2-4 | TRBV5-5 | CASSPGEGEAKNIQYF | TGTGCCAGCAGCCCGGGGGAGGGGGAAGCCAAAAACATTCAGTACTTC
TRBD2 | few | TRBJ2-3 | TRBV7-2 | CASTRLATLSMVESQYF | TGTGCCAGCACAAGACTAGCGACATTGAGCATGGTTGAGTCGCAGTATTTT
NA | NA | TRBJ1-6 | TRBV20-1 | CSARLPGRENSPLHF | TGCAGTGCTAGATTACCGGGACGGGAAAATTCACCCCTCCACTTT
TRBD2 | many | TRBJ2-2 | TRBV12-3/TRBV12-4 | CASSLRPGLATGELFF | TGTGCCAGCAGTTTAAGGCCCGGACTAGCAACCGGGGAGCTGTTTTTT
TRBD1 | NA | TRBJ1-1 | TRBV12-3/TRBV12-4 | CASRISGGGTEAFF | TGTGCCAGCAGAATTTCAGGGGGAGGGACTGAAGCTTTCTTT
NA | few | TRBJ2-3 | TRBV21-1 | CASSGPGTGVGDTQYF | TGTGCCAGCAGCGGACCCGGGACAGGGGTAGGAGATACGCAGTATTTT
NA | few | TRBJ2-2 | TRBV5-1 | CASSLRQSNTGELFF | TGCGCCAGCAGCTTAAGGCAGTCGAACACCGGGGAGCTGTTTTTT
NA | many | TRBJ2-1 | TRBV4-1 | CASSQDYAGAYNEQFF | TGCGCCAGCAGCCAAGATTACGCGGGCGCCTACAATGAGCAGTTCTTC
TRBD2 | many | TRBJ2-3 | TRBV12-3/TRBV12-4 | CATRLAGGTDTQYF | TGTGCCACCCGACTAGCGGGGGGCACAGATACGCAGTATTTT
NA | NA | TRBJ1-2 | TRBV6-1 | CASRIYRDSNYGYTF | TGTGCCAGCAGAATCTACAGGGACTCTAACTATGGCTACACCTTC